The T cell receptor (beta chain) described here comes from a study of CD8+CD57+ T cells in acquired aplastic anemia. The CDR3 has 14 residues. V was pared by 5 bases and J by 3 bases, with 13 bases between. Germline CDR1 reads DFQATT; CDR2 reads SNEGSKA (reference sequence). TCR beta VDJ and CDR3 were profiled, and genomic DNA was the template. TCRdb redid the calling of the reads with MiXCR, one entry per CDR3 protein. This sample has roughly 180,000 distinct CDR3 sequences; 40% to 55% occur once, and the top ten carry approximately 2.9%. The J gene is TRBJ1-4, the V gene TRBV20-1; D is uncertain. The material sequenced was sorted CD4+, CD8+, or CD8+CD57+ T cells (not recorded which) from PBMCs. This clonotype was sampled from a human donor in good health. The CDR3: CSASQLQSNEKLFF. CDR3 coding DNA: TGCAGTGCTTCTCAACTACAGTCTAATGAAAAACTGTTTTTT.